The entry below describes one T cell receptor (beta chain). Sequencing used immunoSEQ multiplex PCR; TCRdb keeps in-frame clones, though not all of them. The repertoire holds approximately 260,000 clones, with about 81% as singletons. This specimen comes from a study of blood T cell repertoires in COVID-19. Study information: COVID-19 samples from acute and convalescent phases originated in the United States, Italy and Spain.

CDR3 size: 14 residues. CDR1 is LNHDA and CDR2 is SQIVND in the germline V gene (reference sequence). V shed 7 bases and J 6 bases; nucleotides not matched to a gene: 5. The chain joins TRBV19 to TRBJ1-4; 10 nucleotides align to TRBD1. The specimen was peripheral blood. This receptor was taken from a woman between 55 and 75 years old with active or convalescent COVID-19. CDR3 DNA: TGTGCCAGTACTCCGACAGGGGGCCATGAAAAACTGTTTTTT. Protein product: CASTPTGGHEKLFF.